This TCR beta chain was sequenced for a study of shared clonotypes between healthy human individuals. Some clones are missing from TCRdb's copy, which holds only in-frame ones; the method was immunoSEQ multiplex PCR. Among about 2 million clones listed, over 85% were seen once. Naive CD8 isolation took CD45RO-negative cells positively selected for CCR7 and excluded terminally differentiated effector memory CD45RA+ cells. The study, taken as a whole, reports: Sequencing depth was expected to influence donor clonotype sharing.

As for this clone: Its antigen is not known.

The source is a man aged 18 to 29 in good health. Sequences were obtained from naive CD8+ T cells sorted from blood.

The CDR3 DNA follows: TGTGCCAGCAGCTTAGAGGGCGGACACTCCTACGAGCAGTACTTC. It encodes CASSLEGGHSYEQYF. J is TRBJ2-7 and V is TRBV7-6; TRBD1 might be the D (5 bases). The CDR3 covers 15 residues. The germline CDR1 and CDR2 sequences are SGHVS and FNYEAQ. V lost 1 base, J lost 0 bases, and 10 bases lay in between.